This T cell receptor (beta chain) appears in the sequencing data of a study of T cell repertoires in cytomegalovirus infection (dated by TCRdb to between 2018 and 2020). The study in broad terms: The peptide stimulations were aimed at well-studied HLA-B-restricted epitopes as well as recently identified HLA-C-restricted CMV epitopes, whose presentation resists viral immunomodulation. Because public TCR beta signatures pointed to carriage of CMV infection together with the matching HLA type, the HLA type of each donor mattered for the analysis. General study outcomes and caveats: In both this cohort and an independent cohort of 352 donors, the cumulative frequency of public TCR beta family members distinguished carriers of CMV infection plus the relevant HLA type. The ex vivo response was dominated by HLA-C-restricted CMV-specific TCR beta clonotypes, which also provided the single most frequent clonotype in two of eight donors.

This clonotype was seen at least ten times. Which antigen it targets is not known. Qualities for individual bases were not recorded, and no much larger clone is one base off. TCRdb shows the sequencer as Illumina HiSeq 1500. The public reads were run again by TCRdb, first through fastp at Q25 and then through MiXCR, and only productive beta chains were kept. Each entry is one CDR3 protein sequence, shown with its most common DNA and genes. The sample records 310,000 or so distinct CDR3 sequences, 20% to 25% of which are singletons. The top ten clones comprise about 14% of the sample. The sample's treatment or condition label, in plain terms: in vitro stimulation with specific CMV peptide epitopes to enrich CMV-specific T cells. Based on the germline V gene, the CDR1 and CDR2 sequences are MNHEY and SVGEGT. The CDR3, cysteine through phenylalanine, is 17 amino acids long. Only the CDR3 DNA is retained, 51 bases long and in frame from the first base. Trimming takes 7 bases off V and 9 bases off J; junction bases not matched to a gene: 20.

This clonotype originated in a human donor in good health (CMV status not recorded). Some clones in this sample may be carry-over from other donors' samples. The specimen comprised cultured PBMCs, sampled from culture after CMV antigen stimulation. In this chain, TRBV6-2 or TRBV6-3 is recombined with TRBJ2-5, with 10 bases aligning to TRBD2. The DNA sequence follows: TGTGCCAGCACCTACCCGGGTAGCGGGAGGACCGAAAGGGCCCAGTACTTC. This gives the protein CASTYPGSGRTERAQYF.